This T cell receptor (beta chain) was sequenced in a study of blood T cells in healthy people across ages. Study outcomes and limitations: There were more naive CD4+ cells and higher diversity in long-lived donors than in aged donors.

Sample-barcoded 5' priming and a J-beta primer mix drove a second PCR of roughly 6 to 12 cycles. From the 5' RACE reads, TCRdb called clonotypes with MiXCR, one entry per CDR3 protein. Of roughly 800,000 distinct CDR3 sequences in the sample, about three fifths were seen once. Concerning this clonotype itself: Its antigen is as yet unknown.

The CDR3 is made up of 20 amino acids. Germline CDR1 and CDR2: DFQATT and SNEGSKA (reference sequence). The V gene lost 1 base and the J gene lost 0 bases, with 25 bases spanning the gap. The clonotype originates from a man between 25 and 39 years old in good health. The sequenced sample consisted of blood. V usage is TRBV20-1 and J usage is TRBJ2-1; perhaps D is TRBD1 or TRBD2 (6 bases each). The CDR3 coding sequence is TGCAGTGCTAGAGTAAAGGGGGGCGGACGGCCGGCGAGCTCCTACAATGAGCAGTTCTTC. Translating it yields CSARVKGGGRPASSYNEQFF.